This T cell receptor beta chain was observed in a study of T cell clusters in autoimmune cytopenias. Study details: Per sample, median TRB depth was roughly 50,000 reads, yielding a median roughly 2,000 distinct clonotypes.

Some 39,000 genome equivalents of blood DNA were amplified for TRB. One tube held mixed TRB-A and TRB-B primer pools for touch-down PCR. Using the multiplex PCR reads, TCRdb records one entry per CDR3 protein without DNA. Recorded for this sample: about 5,100 distinct CDR3 sequences. The germline gives CDR1 LNHDA, CDR2 SQIVND (reference sequence). There are 11 residues in the CDR3. The sample also formed part of further work on T cell repertoires in aging, cancer and after chemotherapy. That investigation notes: Healthy donor repertoires were recorded over several months to years and showed clear clonal overlap.

The sequenced sample consisted of peripheral blood. The sequence was obtained from a human donor in good health. The rearrangement uses TRBV19 and TRBJ2-7; TCRdb designates TRBD1, a call that cannot be tested without DNA. The CDR3 here is CASSSGIEQYF.